This TCR beta chain emerged from a study of T cells in Graves' hyperthyroidism and ophthalmopathy. Notes on the study in general: For ophthalmopathy, model prediction preceded onset by a median 6.5 months.

This CDR3 contains 15 residues. V dropped 5 bases and J dropped 0; count of bases not matched to a gene: 7. Germline V lookup: CDR1 SGHVS, CDR2 FQNEAQ. Amplified regions were TCR beta CDR3 sequences from RNA transcripts. The HTBI primer set was used in a first-round RT-PCR of the TCR CDR3. TCRdb processed the multiplex PCR reads anew with MiXCR; each CDR3 protein has one entry. The data contain under 350,000 distinct CDR3 sequences, roughly 18% of them singletons. This clonotype was recorded at least ten times. Its target is unknown. The rearrangement joins TRBV7-8 to TRBJ2-7; the match to TRBD2 covers 7 bases. The clonotype was recovered from a woman aged 45-65 years with Graves' hyperthyroidism. The specimen was blood. CDR3 in DNA: TGTGCCAGCAGCCCAACAGCGGGGAACTCCTACGAGCAGTACTTC. It specifies CASSPTAGNSYEQYF.